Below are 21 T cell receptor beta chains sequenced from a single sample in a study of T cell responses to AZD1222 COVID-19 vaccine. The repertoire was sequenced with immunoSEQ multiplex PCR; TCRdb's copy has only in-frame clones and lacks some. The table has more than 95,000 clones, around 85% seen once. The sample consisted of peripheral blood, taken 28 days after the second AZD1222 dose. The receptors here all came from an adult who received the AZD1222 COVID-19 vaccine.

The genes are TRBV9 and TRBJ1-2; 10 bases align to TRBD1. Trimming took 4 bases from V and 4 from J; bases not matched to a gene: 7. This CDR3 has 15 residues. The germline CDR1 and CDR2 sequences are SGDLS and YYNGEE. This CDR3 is CASSYGTGETYGYTF. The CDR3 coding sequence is TGTGCCAGCAGCTATGGGACAGGGGAGACCTATGGCTACACCTTC.

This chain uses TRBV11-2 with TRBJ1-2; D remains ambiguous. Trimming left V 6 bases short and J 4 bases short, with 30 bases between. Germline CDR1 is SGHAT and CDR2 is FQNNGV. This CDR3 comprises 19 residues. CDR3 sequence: CASRFLSGRSPIYTYGYTF. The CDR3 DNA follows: TGTGCCAGCAGATTCCTCTCAGGACGGAGCCCCATCTACACCTATGGCTACACCTTC. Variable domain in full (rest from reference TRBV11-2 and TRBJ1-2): EAGVAQSPRYKIIEKRQSVAFWCNPISGHATLYWYQQILGQGPKLLIQFQNNGVVDDSQLPKDRFSAERLKGVDSTLKIQPAKLEDSAVYLCASRFLSGRSPIYTYGYTFGSGTRLTVV.

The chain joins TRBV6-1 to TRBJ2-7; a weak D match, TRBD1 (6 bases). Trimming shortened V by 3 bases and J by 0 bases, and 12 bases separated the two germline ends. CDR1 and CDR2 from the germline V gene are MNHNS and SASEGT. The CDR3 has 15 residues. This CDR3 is CASSDFDRHSYEQYF. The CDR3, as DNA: TGTGCCAGCAGTGATTTTGACAGGCACTCCTACGAGCAGTACTTC.

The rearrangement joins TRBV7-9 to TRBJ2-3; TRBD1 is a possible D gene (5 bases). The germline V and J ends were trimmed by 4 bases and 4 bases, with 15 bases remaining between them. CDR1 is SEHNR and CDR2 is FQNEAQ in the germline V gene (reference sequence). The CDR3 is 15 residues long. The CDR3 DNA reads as TGTGCCAGCAGCTCTCCCGGGCAGGGATCAGATACGCAGTATTTT. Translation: CASSSPGQGSDTQYF.

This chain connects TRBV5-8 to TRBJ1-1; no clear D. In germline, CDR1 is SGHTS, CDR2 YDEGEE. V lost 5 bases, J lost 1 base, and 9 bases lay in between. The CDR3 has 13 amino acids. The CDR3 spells CASSLQENTEAFF. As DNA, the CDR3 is TGTGCCAGCAGTCTCCAGGAGAACACTGAAGCTTTCTTT.

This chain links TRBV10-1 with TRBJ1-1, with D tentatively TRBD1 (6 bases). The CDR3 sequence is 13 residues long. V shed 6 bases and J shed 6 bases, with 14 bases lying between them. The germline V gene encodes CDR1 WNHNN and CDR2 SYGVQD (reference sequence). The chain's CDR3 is CASSGQFVSEAFF. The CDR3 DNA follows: TGCGCCAGCAGCGGACAGTTTGTTTCTGAAGCTTTCTTT.

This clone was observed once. Written as DNA, the CDR3 is TGCGCCAGCAGCGACCGGGACAGGGGGCGCACTGAAGCTTTCTTT. It codes for CASSDRDRGRTEAFF. V and J are TRBV4-1 and TRBJ1-1; 12 bases align to TRBD1. Germline CDR1 is MGHRA and CDR2 is YSYEKL. After removal of 5 bases from V and 4 bases from J, the junction contained 5 bases not matched to a gene. The CDR3 runs to 15 residues.

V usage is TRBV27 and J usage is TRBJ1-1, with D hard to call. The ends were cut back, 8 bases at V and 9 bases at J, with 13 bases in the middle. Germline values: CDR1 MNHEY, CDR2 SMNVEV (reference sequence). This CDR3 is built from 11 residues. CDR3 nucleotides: TGTGCCAGCGCTCAGGTAGACAAAGCTTTCTTT. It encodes CASAQVDKAFF.

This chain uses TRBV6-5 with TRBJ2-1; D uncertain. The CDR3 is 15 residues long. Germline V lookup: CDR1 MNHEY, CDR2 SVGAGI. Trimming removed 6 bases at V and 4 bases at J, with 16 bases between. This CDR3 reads CASSPAGWGYNEQFF. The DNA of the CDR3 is TGTGCCAGCAGCCCCGCCGGGTGGGGATACAATGAGCAGTTCTTC.

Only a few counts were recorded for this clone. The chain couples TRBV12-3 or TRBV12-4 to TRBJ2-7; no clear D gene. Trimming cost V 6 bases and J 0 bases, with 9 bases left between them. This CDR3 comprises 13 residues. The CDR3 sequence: CASSPPNSYEQYF. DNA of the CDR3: TGTGCCAGCAGCCCCCCAAACTCCTACGAGCAGTACTTC.

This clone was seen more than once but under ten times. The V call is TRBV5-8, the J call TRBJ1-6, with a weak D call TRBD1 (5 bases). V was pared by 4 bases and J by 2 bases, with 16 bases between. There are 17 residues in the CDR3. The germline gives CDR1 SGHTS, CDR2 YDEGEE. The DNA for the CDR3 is TGTGCCAGCAGCGCAGGGACTTCCAGCCCCTATAATTCACCCCTCCACTTT. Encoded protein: CASSAGTSSPYNSPLHF. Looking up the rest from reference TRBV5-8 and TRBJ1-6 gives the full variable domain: EAGVTQSPTHLIKTRGQQATLRCSPISGHTSVYWYQQALGLGLQFLLWYDEGEERNRGNFPPRFSGRQFPNYSSELNVNALELEDSALYLCASSAGTSSPYNSPLHFGNGTRLTVT.

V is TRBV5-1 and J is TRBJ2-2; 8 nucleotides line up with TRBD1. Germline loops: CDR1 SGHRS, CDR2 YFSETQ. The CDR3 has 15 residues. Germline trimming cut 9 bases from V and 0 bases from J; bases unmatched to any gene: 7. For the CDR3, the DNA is TGCGCCACCAGACAGGGGCCTACGAACACCGGGGAGCTGTTTTTT. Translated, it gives CATRQGPTNTGELFF.

The CDR3 coding sequence is TGTGCCAGCAGTTTATCGGGGTGGGTTGGCTACACCTTC. Its translation: CASSLSGWVGYTF. The V gene is TRBV27, the J gene TRBJ1-2; D call uncertain. The germline CDR1 and CDR2 sequences are MNHEY and SMNVEV (reference sequence). The CDR3 spans 13 residues. V lost 0 bases, J lost 7 bases, and 9 bases lay in between.

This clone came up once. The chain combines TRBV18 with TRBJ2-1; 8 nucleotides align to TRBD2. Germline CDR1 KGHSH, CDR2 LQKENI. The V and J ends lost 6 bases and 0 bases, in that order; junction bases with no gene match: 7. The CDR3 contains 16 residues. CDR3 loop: CASSLTRGVSYNEQFF. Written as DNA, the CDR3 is TGTGCCAGCTCCCTTACGCGGGGGGTCTCCTACAATGAGCAGTTCTTC. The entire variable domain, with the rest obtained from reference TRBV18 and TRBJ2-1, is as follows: NAGVMQNPRHLVRRRGQEARLRCSPMKGHSHVYWYRQLPEEGLKFMVYLQKENIIDESGMPKERFSAEFPKEGPSILRIQQVVRGDSAAYFCASSLTRGVSYNEQFFGPGTRLTVL.

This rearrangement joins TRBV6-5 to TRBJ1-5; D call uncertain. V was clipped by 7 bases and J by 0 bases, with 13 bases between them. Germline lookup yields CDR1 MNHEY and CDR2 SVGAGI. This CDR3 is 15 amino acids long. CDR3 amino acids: CASTREGGSNQPQHF. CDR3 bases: TGTGCCAGCACCCGCGAAGGAGGTAGCAATCAGCCCCAGCATTTT.

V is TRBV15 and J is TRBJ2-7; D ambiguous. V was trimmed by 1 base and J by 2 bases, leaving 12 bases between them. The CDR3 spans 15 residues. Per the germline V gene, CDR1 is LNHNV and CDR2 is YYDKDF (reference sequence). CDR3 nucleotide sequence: TGTGCCACCAGCAGAGGGCGCGGTTTTCCCTACGAGCAGTACTTC. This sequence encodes CATSRGRGFPYEQYF.

The chain's CDR3 is CSVGDRGYEQYF. As DNA, the CDR3 is TGCAGCGTAGGTGACAGGGGCTACGAGCAGTACTTC. This chain joins TRBV29-1 and TRBJ2-7; TRBD1 matches at 8 bases. CDR1 is SQVTM, CDR2 ANQGSEA, per germline. The junction had 4 bases not matched to a gene; V was cut back by 6 bases and J by 3 bases. CDR3 length: 12 residues.

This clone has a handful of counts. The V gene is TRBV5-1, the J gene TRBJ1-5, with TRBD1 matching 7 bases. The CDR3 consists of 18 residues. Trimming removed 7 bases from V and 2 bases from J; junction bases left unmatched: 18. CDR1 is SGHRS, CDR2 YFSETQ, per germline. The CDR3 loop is CASPPRYPGTEGNQPQHF. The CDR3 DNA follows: TGCGCCAGCCCCCCCCGGTATCCCGGGACAGAGGGCAATCAGCCCCAGCATTTT. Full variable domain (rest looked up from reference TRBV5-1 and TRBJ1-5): KAGVTQTPRYLIKTRGQQVTLSCSPISGHRSVSWYQQTPGQGLQFLFEYFSETQRNKGNFPGRFSGRQFSNSRSEMNVSTLELGDSALYLCASPPRYPGTEGNQPQHFGDGTRLSIL.

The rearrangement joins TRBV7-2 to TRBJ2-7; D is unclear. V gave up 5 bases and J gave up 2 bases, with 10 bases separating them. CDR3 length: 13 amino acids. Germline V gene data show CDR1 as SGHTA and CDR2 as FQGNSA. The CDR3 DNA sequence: TGTGCCAGCAGCCCCGTCGGACCCTACGAGCAGTACTTC. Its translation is CASSPVGPYEQYF.

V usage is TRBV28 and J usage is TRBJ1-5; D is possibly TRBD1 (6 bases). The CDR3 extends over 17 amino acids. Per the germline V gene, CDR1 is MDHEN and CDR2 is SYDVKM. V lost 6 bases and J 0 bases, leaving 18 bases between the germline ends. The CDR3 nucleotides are TGTGCCAGCAGGCCCCCGGGGGCGCGGGGTAGCAATCAGCCCCAGCATTTT. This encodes CASRPPGARGSNQPQHF.

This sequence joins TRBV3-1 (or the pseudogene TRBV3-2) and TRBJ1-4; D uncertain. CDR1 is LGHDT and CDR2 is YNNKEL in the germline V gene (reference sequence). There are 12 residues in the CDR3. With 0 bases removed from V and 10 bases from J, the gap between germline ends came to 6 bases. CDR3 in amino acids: CASSQEFRKLFF. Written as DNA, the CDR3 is TGTGCCAGCAGCCAAGAGTTCAGAAAACTGTTTTTT.